This is a list of T cell receptor beta chains from one sample in a study of spatial heterogeneity in lung cancer. TCRdb recomputed calls from the 5' RACE reads with MiXCR, one row per CDR3 protein. The sample shows 90,000 to 95,000 distinct CDR3 sequences, approximately 12% of them seen only once. Source: PBMCs, taken at surgery. These receptors came from a male donor with early-stage non-small cell lung cancer. Both conserved end residues are trimmed from each CDR3.

CDR3aa	len	v_gene	j_gene
ASSVEISGDSSGNTIY	16	TRBV9	TRBJ1-3
AISDYQEQF	9	TRBV10-3	TRBJ2-1
ASSPVRGGEKLF	12	TRBV18	TRBJ1-4
ASSQDDSQRGGSSDTQY	17	TRBV4-3	TRBJ2-3
SASRIGQGH	9	TRBV20-1	TRBJ2-7
ASSLGAQVNTEAF	13	TRBV7-2	TRBJ1-1
ASKFLKASLEQY	12	TRBV2	TRBJ2-7
ASSYSGKYQETQY	13	TRBV6-2/TRBV6-3	TRBJ2-5
ASRAAGTSRAQY	12	TRBV28	TRBJ2-4
ASSRDRGGLGTGELF	15	TRBV4-3	TRBJ2-2
ASSSNPGLVAQY	12	TRBV28	TRBJ2-3
ASSEMAISVDNEQF	14	TRBV2	TRBJ2-1
ASSSGTSGRSPPYEQY	16	TRBV12-3/TRBV12-4	TRBJ2-7
AWSALGLAGNNEQF	14	TRBV30	TRBJ2-1
SASTLSYNSPLH	12	TRBV20-1	TRBJ1-6
ASSGPPRTEAF	11	TRBV6-1	TRBJ1-1
ASSMGPGWDSNQPQH	15	TRBV19	TRBJ1-5
ASSFVGGAYEQY	12	TRBV27	TRBJ2-7
ASSQSHFYQPQH	12	TRBV4-3	TRBJ1-5
ASSQEGNTFGNTIY	14	TRBV4-3	TRBJ1-3
ASSQGVGFSNQPQH	14	TRBV3-1	TRBJ1-5
ATSDFPRGREASFGQETQY	19	TRBV24-1	TRBJ2-5
ASSIAAGLLYEQY	13	TRBV19	TRBJ2-7
AISGWDGAGELF	12	TRBV10-3	TRBJ2-2
ASSRTGINGYT	11	TRBV6-5	TRBJ1-2
ASSGGGRATDEQF	13	TRBV6-6	TRBJ2-1
ASSLGTVNYEQY	12	TRBV7-2	TRBJ2-7
AISDNPNEKLF	11	TRBV10-3	TRBJ1-4
ASSGTLETQY	10	TRBV28	TRBJ2-5